The entry below describes one T cell receptor beta chain. Its specificity is unknown. This sample is drawn from a study of blood T cells in healthy people across ages. The CDR3 covers 10 residues. Germline-derived CDR1 and CDR2 are DFQATT and SNEGSKA (reference sequence). V dropped 1 base and J dropped 10 bases, with 7 bases sitting between them. Study outcomes and limitations: As naive T cell percentage varied, TCR beta diversity correlated strongly with it. Significant beta diversity loss was already apparent by age around 40, declining roughly linearly. Whereas aged donors had fewer naive CD4+ cells, long-lived donors had more of them and higher diversity.

A sample-barcoded 5' primer and a J-beta primer mix were used in a second PCR of roughly 7 to 11 cycles. Through a template-switch adaptor with 12 random nucleotides, each cDNA molecule received a tag. TCRdb reprocessed the 5' RACE reads with MiXCR, giving one entry per CDR3 protein. Of about a million distinct CDR3 sequences detected, 35% to 40% appear once; the ten largest clones hold around 13%. The clonotype comes from a man aged 18-30 years in good health. The specimen sequenced was blood. V is TRBV20-1 and J is TRBJ1-1, with D unresolved. The CDR3 coding sequence is TGCAGTGCTAGAGGCGACGGAGCTTTCTTT. This sequence encodes CSARGDGAFF.